This TCR beta chain is from a study of OX40 agonist ivuxolimab in advanced cancers. Study background: Patients received intravenous ivuxolimab every 2 weeks at 0.01 to 10 mg/kg.

Sequencing was performed with immunoSEQ multiplex PCR; in TCRdb, only in-frame clones are kept and a portion is missing. The data show about 86,000 clones, roughly 89% seen once. If patients had autoimmune disease history or systemic immunosuppression, they were excluded. Points from the study as a whole: Antigen specificity of clonally expanded peripheral T cells was not established. The mean number of expanded clones was higher in CD8+ T cells than in CD4+.

Note on this clone: Antigen unknown.

The sequencing used CD4+ or CD8+ T cells sorted from blood, collected in a trial of the OX40 agonist ivuxolimab. This sequence originates from an adult with an advanced solid tumor such as melanoma, head and neck, liver or kidney cancer.

The CDR3 bases are TGCAGCGTTTCCTACCAAGAGACCCAGTACTTC. This sequence encodes CSVSYQETQYF. The chain links TRBV29-1 to TRBJ2-5, with D unclear. The CDR3 covers 11 residues. Germline CDR1 SQVTM, CDR2 ANQGSEA. V was pared by 5 bases and J by 0 bases, with 4 bases between. Drawing the rest from reference TRBV29-1 and TRBJ2-5, the complete variable domain is SAVISQKPSRDICQRGTSLTIQCQVDSQVTMMFWYRQQPGQSLTLIATANQGSEATYESGFVIDKFPISRPNLTFSTLTVSNMSPEDSSIYLCSVSYQETQYFGPGTRLLVL.